One T cell receptor (beta chain) is described in this entry. Its target is unknown. The PCR made use of 60 Vbeta and 13 Jbeta primers. Sequencing used immunoSEQ multiplex PCR; TCRdb keeps in-frame clones, though not all of them. The sample holds 120,000 or so clones, 77% seen once. These data are taken from a study of cytomegalovirus exposure and HLA in healthy donors. Findings and limits, study-wide: In all likelihood, a cluster of highly shared sequence variants was a sequencing artifact. Some V segments (TRBV6-2 and TRBV6-3 among them) were excluded as indistinguishable. Other equally common chains were less clonally expanded than HLA-associated TCR beta chains, a later analysis showed. For TCR beta chains, V- and J-gene trimming was later linked to a missense DCLRE1C variant.

Trimming shortened V by 4 bases and J by 1 base, and 19 bases separated the two germline ends. Germline loops: CDR1 ENHRY, CDR2 SYGVKD. This CDR3 region has 17 residues. The clonotype originates from a human donor in good health. The sample consisted of PBMCs. The rearrangement uses TRBV10-3 and TRBJ2-5; D might be TRBD2 (6 bases). The CDR3 loop reads CAISGGFVRDFQETQYF. The CDR3 DNA reads TGTGCCATCAGTGGGGGGTTCGTCCGGGACTTCCAAGAGACCCAGTACTTC.